This T cell receptor (beta chain) is from a study of blood T cell repertoires in COVID-19. The overall study: Material from acute and convalescent COVID-19 was sourced from the United States, Italy and Spain.

Authors' processing steps: Reference gene primer amplification gave estimated nucleated cell counts. Using immunoSEQ multiplex PCR, the repertoire was profiled, and TCRdb retains in-frame clones only, with some absent. V, J and clone size are those of that table, while D and trimming were read from the DNA. Among some 520,000 clones listed, approximately 89% were seen once. Germline-derived CDR1 and CDR2 are SGHDN and FVKESK. The CDR3 loop spans 19 amino acids. The trim removed 6 bases at V and 5 bases at J, leaving 20 bases unmatched. The source is a young man with COVID-19, enrolled during active disease. V gene TRBV14 combines with J gene TRBJ2-1; 9 bases are a match to TRBD2. The sequenced material came from peripheral blood. CDR3 protein: CASSLSIAGAILLDNEQFF. The CDR3 DNA is TGTGCCAGCAGTCTCAGTATAGCGGGAGCTATCCTCTTGGACAATGAGCAGTTCTTC.